Listed below are T cell receptor beta chains from one sample, sequenced in a study of memory CD4+ T cells and cytomegalovirus serostatus. The protocol was immunoSEQ multiplex PCR, while the TCRdb copy is restricted to in-frame clones and leaves out a portion. The table records some 52,000 clones, just over 75% of them present only once. Material: memory CD4+ T cells from blood. The source is an adult in good health and CMV-seronegative. CDR3s include the opening cysteine and the closing phenylalanine or tryptophan. D genes are given only for firm matches. Clone size, where shown, is once, few, many, or a class for clones that have expanded.

>TRBJ2-1|-|-|14|TRBV11-2
TGTGCCAGCAGCCCCCCGCGGGGAGACAATGAGCAGTTCTTC
CASSPPRGDNEQFF
>TRBJ1-3|few|TRBD1|16|TRBV6-6
TGTGCCAGCAGTTACCGACAGGGCCCCTCTGGAAACACCATATATTTT
CASSYRQGPSGNTIYF
>TRBJ2-2|-|TRBD1|18|TRBV12-5
TGTGCTAGTGGTTTGTCATCACACCGGGACAGGGTCCCCGGGGAGCTGTTTTTT
CASGLSSHRDRVPGELFF
>TRBJ2-2|-|TRBD1|15|TRBV28
TGTGCCAGCAGACCACAGGGGCCTAACACCGGGGAGCTGTTTTTT
CASRPQGPNTGELFF
>TRBJ1-1|-|-|11|TRBV18
TGTGCCAGCCTCGACAGGTTTGAAGCTTTCTTT
CASLDRFEAFF
>TRBJ2-7|once|-|15|TRBV11-2
TGTGCCAGCAGCTCTACGCCGGGAAAGAACTACGAGCAGTACTTC
CASSSTPGKNYEQYF
>TRBJ2-1|-|-|15|TRBV7-9
TGTGCCAGCAGCCCCGGGACAAAGCTAACCAATGAGCAGTTCTTC
CASSPGTKLTNEQFF
>TRBJ1-5|few|-|14|TRBV7-9
TGTGCCAGCAGCTCCTACAGGGAGGATCAGCCCCAGCATTTT
CASSSYREDQPQHF
>TRBJ2-2|-|-|14|TRBV7-9
TGTGCCAGCAGTACAGTCCCCGGGGCCGGGGAGCTGTTTTTT
CASSTVPGAGELFF
>TRBJ2-5|once|-|14|TRBV5-1
TGCGCCAGCAGCCCTACAGGGTACCAAGAGACCCAGTACTTC
CASSPTGYQETQYF
>TRBJ2-7|-|TRBD2|15|TRBV19
TGTGCCAGTAGTTTAAGCGGGAGGGGGTCCTACGAGCAGTACTTC
CASSLSGRGSYEQYF
>TRBJ2-1|-|TRBD1|15|TRBV5-1
TGCGCCAGCAGCCTGAGACAGGGGGTTGGTGGGGAGCAGTTCTTC
CASSLRQGVGGEQFF
>TRBJ2-7|-|-|12|TRBV5-6
TGTGCCAGCAGCTTGGAACGGTACGAGCAGTACTTC
CASSLERYEQYF
>TRBJ1-2|-|-|13|TRBV7-9
TGTGCCAGCAGCCCCAGGCCCGGATCTGGCTACACCTTC
CASSPRPGSGYTF
>TRBJ2-7|-|TRBD2|15|TRBV7-2
TGTGCCAGCAGCTTAGAATCAGCGGGAGGGGGGGAGCAGTACTTC
CASSLESAGGGEQYF
>TRBJ1-1|-|-|15|TRBV18
TGTGCCAGCTCACCGAGGGGGAACATGAACACTGAAGCTTTCTTT
CASSPRGNMNTEAFF
>TRBJ2-7|-|-|15|TRBV27
TGTGCCAGCAGTACAAGACGGACAACTTCCTACGAGCAGTACTTC
CASSTRRTTSYEQYF
>TRBJ1-5|-|-|16|TRBV7-8
TGTGCCAGCAGCTCCCGGGACTTATATAGCAATCAGCCCCAGCATTTT
CASSSRDLYSNQPQHF
>TRBJ1-1|-|-|12|TRBV6-5
TGTGCCAGCAGTTCTGAGTTGGCTGAAGCTTTCTTT
CASSSELAEAFF
>TRBJ2-5|-|-|15|TRBV5-6
TGTGCCAGCAGCTTGCGAAGTCCGGTGTTAAGGACCCAGTACTTC
CASSLRSPVLRTQYF
>TRBJ1-2|-|TRBD1|15|TRBV28
TGTGCCAGCAGTTTTTCCCCGACAGGGCAATATGGCTACACCTTC
CASSFSPTGQYGYTF
>TRBJ1-1|-|-|13|TRBV29-1
TGCAGCGTTGTGGGGGAAGGTGTTACTGAAGCTTTCTTT
CSVVGEGVTEAFF
>TRBJ1-6|-|-|16|TRBV5-5
TGTGCCAGCAGCGGCGGATCTGCCTCCTATAATTCACCCCTCCACTTT
CASSGGSASYNSPLHF
>TRBJ1-5|-|-|12|TRBV28
TGTGCCAGCAGTCTCGGTCCTCAGCCCCAGCATTTT
CASSLGPQPQHF
>TRBJ2-7|-|-|12|TRBV7-9
TGTGCCAGCAGCCCCGGGACCTACGAGCAGTACTTC
CASSPGTYEQYF
>TRBJ1-3|-|-|16|TRBV7-2
TGTGCCAGCAGCTTCGATTCCGCGTCTTCTGGAAACACCATATATTTT
CASSFDSASSGNTIYF
>TRBJ1-1|-|TRBD1|16|TRBV13
TGTGCCAGCAGCCTTCGGAGGGGGCAAGGAAACACTGAAGCTTTCTTT
CASSLRRGQGNTEAFF
>TRBJ2-2|-|-|8|TRBV10-1
TGCGCCGTCGGGGAGCTGTTTTTT
CAVGELFF
>TRBJ2-2|-|-|15|TRBV11-2
TGTGCCAGCAGCTTAGTCGGGACTCCGACCGGGGAGCTGTTTTTT
CASSLVGTPTGELFF
>TRBJ1-5|few|TRBD1|16|TRBV19
TGTGCCACCCGGACAGGGCCCCATGGGGGCAATCAGCCCCAGCATTTT
CATRTGPHGGNQPQHF
>TRBJ1-1|-|-|13|TRBV6-1
TGTGCCAGCAGCGACGGGTTCAACACTGAAGCTTTCTTT
CASSDGFNTEAFF
>TRBJ1-3|-|TRBD1|15|TRBV10-2
TGCGCCAGCAGGGACCCACAGGGGACTGGAAACACCATATATTTT
CASRDPQGTGNTIYF
>TRBJ2-2|-|-|14|TRBV2
TGTGCCAGCAAATGGCAGCCTAACACCGGGGAGCTGTTTTTT
CASKWQPNTGELFF
>TRBJ2-7|-|TRBD2|15|TRBV7-2
TGTGCCAGCAGCTTAAGGACTAGCGGCGGCTACGAGCAGTACTTC
CASSLRTSGGYEQYF
>TRBJ2-5|-|TRBD1|14|TRBV5-5
TGTGCCAGCAGCAAAGACAGGGGGCGGGAGACCCAGTACTTC
CASSKDRGRETQYF
>TRBJ1-1|-|TRBD1|18|TRBV30
TGTGCCTGGAGTGCCTACTGGGAGGGACAGGGAACGAACACTGAAGCTTTCTTT
CAWSAYWEGQGTNTEAFF